The count of the clone carrying this T cell receptor (beta chain) is one. In the original workflow: It was from reference gene primer amplification that nucleated cell counts were estimated. Here immunoSEQ multiplex PCR was the method, and the copy in TCRdb shows in-frame clones only, minus some. Clonal size and the V and J genes are those of that table, whereas D and trimming came from the DNA. The sample holds just over 650,000 clones, 85% to 90% seen once. This entry belongs to a study of blood T cell repertoires in COVID-19. Study in general: Nucleic acid was either cDNA or gDNA, and it came from T cells, B-cell-depleted T cells, or PBMCs.

The CDR3 has 13 amino acids. Trimming took 4 bases from V and 5 from J; bases not matched to a gene: 4. Germline V gives CDR1 KGHSH, CDR2 LQKENI. The gene calls are TRBV18 and TRBJ1-1, with 7 bases fitting TRBD1. The sample comprised peripheral blood. This sequence was found in a young woman with acute or convalescent COVID-19. CDR3 bases: TGTGCCAGCTCACAGGGGGCGCGTACTGAAGCTTTCTTT. This translates into CASSQGARTEAFF.